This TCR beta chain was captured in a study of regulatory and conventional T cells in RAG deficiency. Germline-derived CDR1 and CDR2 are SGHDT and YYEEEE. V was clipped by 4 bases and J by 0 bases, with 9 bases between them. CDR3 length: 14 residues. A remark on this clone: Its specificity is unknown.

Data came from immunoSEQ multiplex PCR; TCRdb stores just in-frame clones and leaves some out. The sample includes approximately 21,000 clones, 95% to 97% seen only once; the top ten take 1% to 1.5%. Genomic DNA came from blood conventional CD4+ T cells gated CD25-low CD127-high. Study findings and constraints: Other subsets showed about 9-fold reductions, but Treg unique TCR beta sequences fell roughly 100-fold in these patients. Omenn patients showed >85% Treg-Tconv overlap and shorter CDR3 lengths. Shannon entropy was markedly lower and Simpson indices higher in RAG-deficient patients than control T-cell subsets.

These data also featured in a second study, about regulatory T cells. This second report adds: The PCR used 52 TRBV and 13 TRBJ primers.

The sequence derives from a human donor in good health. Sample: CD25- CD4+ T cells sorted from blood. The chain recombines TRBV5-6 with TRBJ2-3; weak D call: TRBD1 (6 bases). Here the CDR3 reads CASSTGTSTDTQYF. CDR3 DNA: TGTGCCAGCAGCACCGGGACAAGCACAGATACGCAGTATTTT.